The rows below give T cell receptor beta chains drawn from one sample of a study of sequential checkpoint blockade in melanoma. Libraries were prepared by immunoSEQ multiplex PCR; TCRdb keeps only in-frame clonotypes and omits some of them. The repertoire holds 20,000 or so clones, 75% to 85% seen once, with approximately 38% in the top ten. The sample here was CD8+ T cells sorted from blood (inferred from file names), taken from a patient given nivolumab and ipilimumab in sequence. These receptors were collected from a human donor with melanoma. CDR3s include the opening cysteine and the closing phenylalanine or tryptophan. Fields, in order: J gene, D gene, V gene, clone size, CDR3 length, CDR3 protein, CDR3 DNA. The D gene is left open where the match is weak. Rows give clone size only sometimes, using once, few, many, or a class for an expanded clone.

J: TRBJ2-7; D: NA; V: TRBV7-2; size: NA; length: 12; CDR3: CASSSLRDEQYF; DNA: TGTGCCAGCAGCTCTCTTCGGGACGAGCAGTACTTC
J: TRBJ1-4; D: TRBD1; V: TRBV7-9; size: NA; length: 14; CDR3: CASAGTATNEKLFF; DNA: TGTGCCAGCGCCGGGACAGCAACTAATGAAAAACTGTTTTTT
J: TRBJ2-7; D: TRBD2; V: TRBV30; size: large; length: 15; CDR3: CAWSGGTSASYEQYF; DNA: TGTGCCTGGAGTGGGGGGACTAGCGCCTCCTACGAGCAGTACTTC
J: TRBJ1-2; D: NA; V: TRBV28; size: NA; length: 14; CDR3: CASSLSGAGYGYTF; DNA: TGTGCCAGCAGCTTATCAGGGGCTGGGTATGGCTACACCTTC
J: TRBJ2-7; D: NA; V: TRBV13; size: few; length: 15; CDR3: CASSSQGSGGYEQYF; DNA: TGTGCCAGCAGCTCCCAAGGGAGTGGGGGGTACGAGCAGTACTTC
J: TRBJ2-1; D: TRBD2; V: TRBV6-5; size: NA; length: 14; CDR3: CATRTSGRRNEQFF; DNA: TGTGCCACACGAACTAGCGGGAGGCGTAATGAGCAGTTCTTC
J: TRBJ2-7; D: NA; V: TRBV6-1; size: NA; length: 14; CDR3: CASSEGRGGYEQYF; DNA: TGTGCCAGCAGTGAAGGCAGGGGCGGGTACGAGCAGTACTTC
J: TRBJ1-1; D: TRBD1; V: TRBV27; size: few; length: 15; CDR3: CASSPPGQGITEAFF; DNA: TGTGCCAGCAGTCCCCCCGGACAGGGCATCACTGAAGCTTTCTTT
J: TRBJ2-7; D: NA; V: TRBV18; size: NA; length: 14; CDR3: CASSPEFRGYEQYF; DNA: TGTGCCAGCTCACCAGAGTTTCGGGGCTACGAGCAGTACTTC
J: TRBJ2-7; D: TRBD1; V: TRBV28; size: NA; length: 16; CDR3: CASSYPRDRFSYEQYF; DNA: TGTGCCAGCAGTTACCCCCGGGACAGGTTTTCCTACGAGCAGTACTTC
J: TRBJ1-4; D: TRBD1; V: TRBV4-1; size: NA; length: 14; CDR3: CASSQGTGNEKLFF; DNA: TGCGCCAGCAGCCAAGGGACAGGAAATGAAAAACTGTTTTTT
J: TRBJ1-5; D: TRBD1; V: TRBV28; size: NA; length: 16; CDR3: CASSFRLQGAGQPQHF; DNA: TGTGCCAGCAGTTTCCGCTTGCAGGGGGCCGGTCAGCCCCAGCATTTT
J: TRBJ2-7; D: TRBD1; V: TRBV30; size: NA; length: 13; CDR3: CAWSLAGGYEQYF; DNA: TGTGCCTGGAGCTTGGCAGGGGGCTACGAGCAGTACTTC
J: TRBJ2-7; D: TRBD1; V: TRBV9; size: NA; length: 12; CDR3: CASSGQGYEQYF; DNA: TGTGCCAGCTCAGGACAGGGCTACGAGCAGTACTTC
J: TRBJ2-7; D: NA; V: TRBV28; size: NA; length: 12; CDR3: CASSWASYEQYF; DNA: TGTGCCAGCAGTTGGGCCTCCTACGAGCAGTACTTC
J: TRBJ2-1; D: NA; V: TRBV12-5; size: NA; length: 12; CDR3: CASGLAGNEQFF; DNA: TGTGCTAGTGGTTTGGCCGGGAATGAGCAGTTCTTC
J: TRBJ2-7; D: NA; V: TRBV6-1; size: hyperexpanded; length: 13; CDR3: CASSERGLYEQYF; DNA: TGTGCCAGCAGTGAGCGGGGGCTCTACGAGCAGTACTTC
J: TRBJ2-7; D: NA; V: TRBV6-6; size: NA; length: 14; CDR3: CASSFYPSSYEQYF; DNA: TGTGCCAGCAGTTTTTATCCTAGCTCCTACGAGCAGTACTTC
J: TRBJ1-2; D: NA; V: TRBV18; size: NA; length: 13; CDR3: CASSPVPRVGYTF; DNA: TGTGCCAGCTCACCAGTTCCGAGGGTTGGCTACACCTTC
J: TRBJ2-7; D: TRBD2; V: TRBV27; size: NA; length: 17; CDR3: CASSLRGLAGADDEQYF; DNA: TGTGCCAGCAGTTTAAGAGGACTAGCGGGAGCTGACGACGAGCAGTACTTC
J: TRBJ1-1; D: NA; V: TRBV7-9; size: NA; length: 12; CDR3: CASSLKHTEAFF; DNA: TGTGCCAGCAGCTTAAAGCACACTGAAGCTTTCTTT
J: TRBJ2-5; D: TRBD2; V: TRBV11-2; size: NA; length: 16; CDR3: CASSLQASGRMETQYF; DNA: TGTGCCAGCAGCTTACAGGCTAGCGGGAGGATGGAGACCCAGTACTTC
J: TRBJ1-2; D: TRBD1; V: TRBV7-9; size: NA; length: 14; CDR3: CASSLRQGNYGYTF; DNA: TGTGCCAGCAGCCTTCGACAGGGGAACTATGGCTACACCTTC
J: TRBJ1-1; D: TRBD1; V: TRBV27; size: NA; length: 15; CDR3: CASSLDGQGYTEAFF; DNA: TGTGCCAGCAGTTTAGACGGACAGGGCTACACTGAAGCTTTCTTT
J: TRBJ2-7; D: TRBD1; V: TRBV5-6; size: NA; length: 14; CDR3: CASRGTGSSYEQYF; DNA: TGTGCCAGCAGGGGGACAGGGAGCTCCTACGAGCAGTACTTC
J: TRBJ1-1; D: NA; V: TRBV19; size: few; length: 12; CDR3: CASSIGGLRAFF; DNA: TGTGCCAGTAGTATAGGAGGACTACGCGCTTTCTTT
J: TRBJ1-5; D: TRBD1; V: TRBV4-1; size: NA; length: 15; CDR3: CASSQGATGNQPQHF; DNA: TGCGCCAGCAGCCAAGGAGCGACAGGGAATCAGCCCCAGCATTTT
J: TRBJ1-1; D: TRBD1; V: TRBV6-5; size: few; length: 13; CDR3: CASSKQGSTEAFF; DNA: TGTGCCAGCAGCAAACAGGGGAGCACTGAAGCTTTCTTT
J: TRBJ1-2; D: NA; V: TRBV14; size: NA; length: 15; CDR3: CASSQDLGAFIGYTF; DNA: TGTGCCAGCAGCCAAGATCTTGGGGCTTTTATTGGCTACACCTTC
J: TRBJ1-2; D: NA; V: TRBV7-9; size: NA; length: 14; CDR3: CASSLQNTNYGYTF; DNA: TGTGCCAGCAGCTTACAGAACACAAACTATGGCTACACCTTC
J: TRBJ2-1; D: NA; V: TRBV29-1; size: NA; length: 14; CDR3: CSVERDSSYNEQFF; DNA: TGCAGCGTTGAGCGCGACTCCTCCTACAATGAGCAGTTCTTC
J: TRBJ1-2; D: NA; V: TRBV19; size: NA; length: 14; CDR3: CASSIRGELYGYTF; DNA: TGTGCCAGTAGTATAAGAGGAGAATTATATGGCTACACCTTC
J: TRBJ1-2; D: NA; V: TRBV7-3; size: few; length: 19; CDR3: CASSPSRLLTGTGTNGYTF; DNA: TGTGCCAGCAGCCCTAGCCGTCTTCTTACAGGGACCGGAACGAATGGCTACACCTTC
J: TRBJ2-2; D: NA; V: TRBV9; size: NA; length: 13; CDR3: CASSELYTGELFF; DNA: TGTGCCAGCAGCGAGCTTTACACCGGGGAGCTGTTTTTT
J: TRBJ2-7; D: TRBD2; V: TRBV7-8; size: NA; length: 14; CDR3: CASSQAGVVYEQYF; DNA: TGTGCCAGCAGCCAAGCGGGAGTCGTGTACGAGCAGTACTTC
J: TRBJ2-2; D: NA; V: TRBV27; size: NA; length: 13; CDR3: CASSLGGPGELFF; DNA: TGTGCCAGCAGTTTGGGGGGGCCCGGGGAGCTGTTTTTT
J: TRBJ2-7; D: NA; V: TRBV7-8; size: NA; length: 15; CDR3: CASSLVVGSSYEQYF; DNA: TGTGCCAGCAGCTTAGTTGTAGGGAGCTCCTACGAGCAGTACTTC